Below are 27 T cell receptor beta chains sequenced from a single sample in a study of T cell repertoires in cytomegalovirus infection. MiXCR was run by TCRdb on the reads, yielding one entry per CDR3 protein. The profile shows 200,000 to 300,000 distinct CDR3 sequences, approximately 8.3% of them singletons. The source material was PBMCs. These TCRs come from a human donor in good health (CMV status not recorded). Some clones in this sample may be carry-over from other donors' samples.

The chain links TRBV2 to TRBJ2-7, with 10 bases lining up with TRBD1. The germline V gene encodes CDR1 SNHLY and CDR2 FYNNEI. Trimming took 6 bases from V and 1 from J; bases not matched to a gene: 3. This CDR3 has 14 amino acids. In nucleotides, the CDR3 is TGTGCCAGCAGCAGACAGGGGGCATCCTACGAGCAGTACTTC. Its translation is CASSRQGASYEQYF.

This clonotype was seen many times. V is TRBV7-2 and J is TRBJ2-1, with TRBD1 matching 9 bases. Germline CDR1 and CDR2: SGHTA and FQGNSA. The CDR3 contains 15 residues. Trimming took 7 bases from V and 3 from J; bases not matched to a gene: 7. In DNA, the CDR3 is TGTGCCAGCAACCGGGACAGGGTGGGCTACAATGAGCAGTTCTTC. Encoded protein: CASNRDRVGYNEQFF.

The chain joins TRBV7-2 to TRBJ1-2; 9 nucleotides line up with TRBD1. CDR3 length: 14 amino acids. After removal of 3 bases from V and 4 bases from J, the junction contained 3 bases not matched to a gene. Germline CDR1 reads SGHTA; CDR2 reads FQGNSA. The DNA of the CDR3 is TGTGCCAGCAGCTTGGACAGGGGAAGCTATGGCTACACCTTC. Its translation is CASSLDRGSYGYTF. Drawing the rest from reference TRBV7-2 and TRBJ1-2, the complete variable domain is GAGVSQSPSNKVTEKGKDVELRCDPISGHTALYWYRQSLGQGLEFLIYFQGNSAPDKSGLPSDRFSAERTGGSVSTLTIQRTQQEDSAVYLCASSLDRGSYGYTFGSGTRLTVV.

This clonotype was counted ten times or more. The V gene is TRBV7-2, the J gene TRBJ2-6; 7 bases fit TRBD1. This CDR3 has 18 amino acids. V trimming: 3 bases; J trimming: 2 bases; junction bases outside the gene matches: 10. CDR1 is SGHTA, CDR2 FQGNSA, per germline. This CDR3 is CASSLLRTGRPGANVLTF. The CDR3 region has the DNA TGTGCCAGCAGCTTGCTCCGGACAGGACGACCTGGGGCCAACGTCCTGACTTTC.

This clonotype was detected ten times or more. V is TRBV6-2 or TRBV6-3 and J is TRBJ2-7; D is uncertain. V lost 6 bases and J 1 base, leaving 10 bases between the germline ends. Germline assignment: CDR1 MNHEY and CDR2 SVGEGT. This CDR3 has 13 amino acids. CDR3 DNA: TGTGCCAGCAGGAGGACGGCTTCCTACGAGCAGTACTTC. Its translation: CASRRTASYEQYF.

There are a few counts of this clonotype. The rearrangement uses TRBV5-4 and TRBJ2-5; 7 bases line up with TRBD1. The V gene's germline CDR1 is SGHNT and CDR2 YYREEE (reference sequence). CDR3 size: 14 residues. After removal of 1 base from V and 3 bases from J, the junction contained 3 bases not matched to a gene. The CDR3 DNA is TGTGCCAGCAGCTTGTCCGGGACAGAAGAGACCCAGTACTTC. As protein: CASSLSGTEETQYF.

This clonotype has at least ten counts. The genes are TRBV7-2 and TRBJ1-6; tentative D call: TRBD1 (5 bases). CDR1 SGHTA and CDR2 FQGNSA come from the germline V gene. The V end was cut by 6 bases, the J end by 7 bases, with 25 bases between. This CDR3 is 18 amino acids long. This CDR3 reads CASRNRGSRGDGNSPLHF. The DNA of the CDR3 is TGTGCCAGCAGAAATAGGGGCTCCCGGGGCGATGGGAATTCACCCCTCCACTTT.

The V gene is TRBV30, the J gene TRBJ2-4, with D unresolved. Trimming pared 2 bases from V and 7 bases from J, leaving 15 bases between. The CDR3 has 14 residues. CDR1 is GTSNPN and CDR2 is SVGIG in the germline V gene (reference sequence). The CDR3 nucleotides read TGTGCCTGGAGTCTCAGCCCGACCAGGAACATTCAGTACTTC. Amino acid sequence: CAWSLSPTRNIQYF.

This clonotype was counted only a few times. The chain employs TRBV10-2 and TRBJ1-2; a weak D match, TRBD1 (6 bases). This CDR3 is 15 amino acids long. The germline CDR1 and CDR2 sequences are WSHSY and SAAADI. Trimming removed 0 bases at V and 2 bases at J, with 10 bases between. The CDR3 DNA follows: TGCGCCAGCAGTGAGTCAACAGGGTTGAACTATGGCTACACCTTC. Amino acid sequence: CASSESTGLNYGYTF.

This clonotype was counted ten times or more. The J gene is TRBJ2-7, the V gene TRBV7-9; 14 bases fit TRBD2. After removal of 5 bases from V and 4 bases from J, the junction contained 7 bases not matched to a gene. There are 16 residues in the CDR3. CDR1 is SEHNR, CDR2 FQNEAQ, per germline (reference sequence). CDR3 nucleotides: TGTGCCAGCAGCAAAGGACTAGCGGGAGGTTTTTACGAGCAGTACTTC. As protein: CASSKGLAGGFYEQYF.

This clonotype came up many times. The chain is built from TRBV6-2 or TRBV6-3 and TRBJ2-7; 7 bases line up with TRBD2. This CDR3 has 14 residues. V shed 5 bases, J shed 6 bases, and the junction held 10 bases outside the gene matches. Germline CDR1 is MNHEY and CDR2 is SVGEGT. Here the CDR3 reads CASSVREGLGEQYF. The CDR3 bases are TGTGCCAGCAGTGTGAGGGAGGGTTTGGGCGAGCAGTACTTC.

A few counts support this clonotype. The genes are TRBV6-2 or TRBV6-3 and TRBJ2-1; the D call may be TRBD1 or TRBD2 (6 bases each). Germline values: CDR1 MNHEY, CDR2 SVGEGT. V was clipped by 6 bases and J by 4 bases, with 19 bases between them. This CDR3 comprises 16 residues. The CDR3 nucleotides are TGTGCCAGCAGACCTGAGGGGGGCGATTCTTACAATGAGCAGTTCTTC. Protein product: CASRPEGGDSYNEQFF.

The sample holds many counts of this clonotype. This rearrangement joins TRBV7-9 to TRBJ2-2; D possibly matches TRBD1 or TRBD2 (5 bases each). Trimming left V 2 bases short and J 5 bases short, with 15 bases between. Germline CDR1 SEHNR, CDR2 FQNEAQ (reference sequence). The CDR3 is 16 residues long. The CDR3 bases are TGTGCCAGCAGCTTACCGAAAGTAGGGGAGACCGGGGAGCTGTTTTTT. This gives the protein CASSLPKVGETGELFF.

This clonotype was seen at least ten times. This chain connects TRBV5-5 to TRBJ2-3; D is perhaps TRBD2 (6 bases). There are 16 residues in the CDR3. Trimming took 4 bases from V and 0 from J, leaving 15 bases between them. Germline loops: CDR1 SGHKS, CDR2 YYEKEE (reference sequence). The DNA for the CDR3 is TGTGCCAGCAGCCCCCCTTGGCTAGCGAGCACAGATACGCAGTATTTT. Protein: CASSPPWLASTDTQYF.

The chain carries TRBV20-1 and TRBJ2-7, with a weak D call TRBD2 (5 bases). The CDR3 sequence is 14 residues long. Trimming left V 2 bases short and J 7 bases short, with 18 bases between. Germline V CDR1 and CDR2: DFQATT, SNEGSKA (reference sequence). CDR3 sequence: CSARRPERVGEQYF. The CDR3 DNA reads TGCAGTGCTAGAAGGCCAGAGAGGGTGGGGGAGCAGTACTTC.

This clonotype appeared many times. The J gene is TRBJ1-2, the V gene TRBV20-1, with TRBD1 as a possible D gene (6 bases). The V and J ends lost 3 bases and 0 bases respectively, with 11 bases between them. Germline assignment: CDR1 DFQATT and CDR2 SNEGSKA (reference sequence). This CDR3 is built from 14 residues. The DNA of the CDR3 is TGCAGTGCTAGGGAGGGGGAACCTAACTATGGCTACACCTTC. This sequence encodes CSAREGEPNYGYTF.

This clonotype was detected many times. The CDR3 DNA reads TGTGCCAGCAGGCCGACAGGGGGCCTTAATTCACCCCTCCACTTT. This encodes CASRPTGGLNSPLHF. The chain links TRBV7-9 to TRBJ1-6, with 10 bases that match TRBD1. The germline CDR1 and CDR2 sequences are SEHNR and FQNEAQ (reference sequence). This CDR3 region has 15 residues. The V and J ends lost 6 bases and 6 bases, in that order; junction bases with no gene match: 5.

The table lists this clonotype with many counts. The rearrangement links TRBV7-2 to TRBJ1-6; no clear D. Germline V gene sequence: CDR1 SGHTA, CDR2 FQGNSA. This CDR3 is 14 amino acids long. Deletions cut 5 bases from V and 10 bases from J, with 15 bases between. The chain's CDR3 is CASSINWRQSPLHF. The CDR3 nucleotides are TGTGCCAGCAGCATAAACTGGAGGCAATCACCCCTCCACTTT.

This clonotype was counted at least ten times. In nucleotides, the CDR3 is TGTGCCAGCAGCTCAGGGGGGGTCGATGGCTACACCTTC. Its protein product is CASSSGGVDGYTF. The V and J genes are TRBV7-2 and TRBJ1-2; 7 bases line up with TRBD1. With V trimmed by 4 bases and J by 6 bases, 5 bases remained unmatched. Per germline, CDR1 SGHTA and CDR2 FQGNSA. The CDR3 consists of 13 residues.

This clonotype has just a few counts. The chain carries TRBV6-5 and TRBJ1-1, with unresolved D. CDR3 length: 15 residues. V was shortened by 0 bases and J by 6 bases, with 14 bases between the two germline ends. From germline, CDR1 is MNHEY and CDR2 SVGAGI. The CDR3 reads CASSYSRKGSSEAFF. The CDR3 DNA reads as TGTGCCAGCAGTTACTCGCGAAAAGGGAGCTCTGAAGCTTTCTTT.

Ten or more counts support this clonotype. The chain links TRBV28 to TRBJ1-1; 7 bases match TRBD1. The CDR3 sequence is 13 residues long. The ends lost 7 bases at V and 5 bases at J; junction bases unmatched: 7. Germline-derived CDR1 and CDR2 are MDHEN and SYDVKM. Here the CDR3 DNA reads TGTGCCAGCACCAAGGGGGCGAGGACTGAAGCTTTCTTT. The encoded protein is CASTKGARTEAFF.

This clonotype was observed many times. The chain combines TRBV7-2 with TRBJ2-7; D ambiguous. Germline CDR1 is SGHTA and CDR2 is FQGNSA. V was trimmed by 5 bases and J by 2 bases, leaving 16 bases between them. The CDR3 is 15 amino acids. Here the CDR3 DNA reads TGTGCCAGCAGCATACCCCGGACCCTCGCCTACGAGCAGTACTTC. Protein product: CASSIPRTLAYEQYF.

This chain links TRBV7-2 with TRBJ2-5, with TRBD1 matching 8 bases. The junction had 5 bases not matched to a gene; V was cut back by 2 bases and J by 6 bases. This CDR3 is 14 amino acids long. CDR1 is SGHTA, CDR2 FQGNSA, per germline. In DNA, the CDR3 is TGTGCCAGCAGCTTATCCCGACAGGGGAAGACCCAGTACTTC. Its protein product is CASSLSRQGKTQYF.

This clonotype has ten or more counts. The V gene is TRBV7-2, the J gene TRBJ2-1; TRBD1 aligns across 9 bases. V dropped 5 bases and J dropped 4; count of bases not matched to a gene: 9. CDR1 is SGHTA and CDR2 is FQGNSA in the germline V gene. The CDR3 totals 16 residues. The CDR3 sequence: CASSRLTGGAYNEQFF. DNA of the CDR3: TGTGCCAGCAGCCGGTTAACAGGGGGCGCGTACAATGAGCAGTTCTTC.

This clonotype was seen ten or more times. V gene TRBV6-1 combines with J gene TRBJ1-5, with 8 bases aligning to TRBD1. The CDR3 is 16 amino acids. V lost 2 bases to trimming and J lost 5 bases; unmatched junction nucleotides: 8. CDR1 and CDR2 (germline): MNHNS, SASEGT. For the CDR3, the DNA is TGTGCCAGCAGTGAAATGGAAGGACAGGGATATCAGCCCCAGCATTTT. This gives the protein CASSEMEGQGYQPQHF.

The sample holds a few counts of this clonotype. The rearrangement uses TRBV6-8 and TRBJ2-7; TRBD2 agrees at 10 bases. The J segment lost 6 bases and the V segment lost 0 bases, leaving 5 bases of the junction unmatched. This CDR3 has 15 residues. CDR1 is MNHGY and CDR2 is SAAAGT in the germline V gene. This chain's CDR3 is CASSYSASGRAEQYF. CDR3 in DNA: TGTGCCAGCAGTTACTCAGCCAGCGGGAGGGCCGAGCAGTACTTC.

This clonotype has a count of ten or more. The chain employs TRBV11-2 and TRBJ1-3; 9 bases agree with TRBD1. V lost 5 bases, J lost 3 bases, and 8 bases stayed unmatched. The germline gives CDR1 SGHAT, CDR2 FQNNGV. The CDR3 is 16 residues long. The CDR3 here is CASSNIQGAYGNTIYF. Here the CDR3 DNA reads TGTGCCAGCAGCAACATACAGGGGGCATATGGAAACACCATATATTTT.